Here is one TCR beta chain with its context. The data were obtained in a study of shared T cell receptors in the human thymus. Profiling relied on immunoSEQ multiplex PCR, and the TCRdb table lists in-frame clones only, not all of them. The table has about 660,000 clones, roughly 86% seen once. Looked up from germline, CDR1 is MNHEY and CDR2 is SVGAGI. Trimming cost V 2 bases and J 1 base, with 14 bases left between them. The CDR3 is made up of 16 amino acids. The same data also went into a second study, on human thymus T cells. From that paper: Corrective surgery for congenital heart defects was being performed on the healthy Finnish infants who served as donors. During corrective heart surgery, resections were taken, and the thymus tissue came from them.

V and J are TRBV6-5 and TRBJ1-1; possible D gene TRBD1, 5 bases. Sequenced input: thymocytes. The sequence derives from a boy under two years old with a congenital heart defect. This CDR3 reads CASSYTTVRGNTEAFF. The CDR3, as DNA: TGTGCCAGCAGTTACACGACAGTGAGAGGGAACACTGAAGCTTTCTTT.